The rows below give T cell receptor beta chains drawn from one sample of a study of tumor-infiltrating lymphocytes in primary liver carcinoma. TCRdb used MiXCR to reprocess the multiplex PCR reads, holding one entry per CDR3 protein. The table includes more than 30,000 distinct CDR3 sequences, roughly 73% detected once. Sequencing was carried out using tumor-adjacent normal liver tissue. Receptors were obtained from a man aged 40-50 years with primary liver carcinoma and hepatitis B virus infection. CDR3s include the opening cysteine and the closing phenylalanine or tryptophan. A D gene is named only where the DNA matches it firmly. Clone size appears in some rows only: once, few, many, or a class for an expanded clone.

v_call	clone_size	d_call	j_call	cdr3_nt	cdr3_aa
TRBV6-2/TRBV6-3	medium-sized	TRBD2	TRBJ2-3	TGTGCCAGCAGTTACGACAAGGCGGGAGTAAGTGATACGCAGTATTTT	CASSYDKAGVSDTQYF
TRBV16	once	.	TRBJ2-5	TGCGCCAGCAGCCAACTAGTGGGAGTATCGGAGACCCAGTACTTC	CASSQLVGVSETQYF
TRBV5-1	few	.	TRBJ2-1	TGCGCCAGCAGCTTGCGAGAAGGGAATAGCAGAGGGGCCTATAATGAGCAGTTCTTC	CASSLREGNSRGAYNEQFF
TRBV7-3	many	.	TRBJ2-7	TGTGCCAGCAGCCAGTCAGACAGGAGATCCTACGAGCAGTACTTC	CASSQSDRRSYEQYF
TRBV27	.	.	TRBJ1-6	TGTGCCAGCAGTTTATGGGGCAGGGGATTGAATTCACCCCTCCACTTT	CASSLWGRGLNSPLHF
TRBV29-1	.	.	TRBJ1-1	TGCCGCGCCGGGACGGAGAACACTGAAGCTTTCTTT	CRAGTENTEAFF
TRBV12-3/TRBV12-4	few	TRBD1	TRBJ1-5	TGTGCCAGCAGTACAACTCCGGGACAGGGCAATCAGCCCCAGCATTTT	CASSTTPGQGNQPQHF
TRBV20-1	.	.	TRBJ2-2	TGCAGTGCTAGGCGGCCACCATCCGGGGAGCTGTTTTTT	CSARRPPSGELFF
TRBV11-2	.	.	TRBJ2-7	TGTGTCAGCAGATCTAACAGGAACTCCTACGAGCAGTGCTTC	CVSRSNRNSYEQCF
TRBV10-2	.	.	TRBJ1-1	TGCGCCGGCAGTGAAGTAGGAAACACTAAAGCTTTCTTT	CAGSEVGNTKAFF
TRBV5-8	.	.	TRBJ2-7	TGTGCAGGCAGCTTGGTCCCGCGTAGCGGAGGGGCCTACGATCAGTACTTC	CAGSLVPRSGGAYDQYF
TRBV7-9	.	.	TRBJ2-1	TGTCCCAGCAACTTACTTCTGATTTTTAATGAGCAGTTCTTC	CPSNLLLIFNEQFF
TRBV28	.	.	TRBJ2-7	TGTGCAAGCAGTTACCATTACCGGGGCAGGGGCACCTACGAGCAGTACTTC	CASSYHYRGRGTYEQYF
TRBV6-1	.	TRBD1	TRBJ2-4	TGTGCCAGCAATGAAGCACTTGGATACGTAGGACAGGGTGTCAAGAACATTCAGTACTTC	CASNEALGYVGQGVKNIQYF
TRBV5-1	many	.	TRBJ1-5	TGCGCCAGCAGCTTGGCCCCAAATCAGCCCCAGCATTTT	CASSLAPNQPQHF
TRBV5-4	.	TRBD1	TRBJ1-3	TGTACCAGTAGCCTCTGGGGACAGTCAAACACCATATATTTT	CTSSLWGQSNTIYF
TRBV5-1	.	TRBD1	TRBJ1-4	TGCATCAGCAGCCGTGTAGGGGGCTCAACTAATGAAAAACTGTTTTTT	CISSRVGGSTNEKLFF
TRBV12-3/TRBV12-4	.	.	TRBJ2-5	TGTGCCAGTACCCTGGAGATGAATACCCAGTACTTC	CASTLEMNTQYF
TRBV29-1	once	.	TRBJ2-3	TGCGGCGTCCGGACGGGCGGCGGAGATACGCGGTATTTT	CGVRTGGGDTRYF
TRBV5-1	.	TRBD2	TRBJ2-7	TGCGTCAGCAGCTTGGATGGGGCGGGAGCTTCCTACAAGCAGTACTTC	CVSSLDGAGASYKQYF
TRBV29-1	.	.	TRBJ1-1	TGCAGCGTCAGAGAAGGGGTTACTAAAGCTTTCTTT	CSVREGVTKAFF
TRBV28	many	TRBD2	TRBJ2-3	TGTGCCAGCATAGCGGGAAGCACAGATACGCAGTATTTT	CASIAGSTDTQYF
TRBV23-1	.	TRBD2	TRBJ2-3	TGCGCCAGCAGTCAATCGCAACTAGCGGGAGCCCCCCGGGTGTCAGATACGCAGTATTTT	CASSQSQLAGAPRVSDTQYF
TRBV11-3	once	.	TRBJ2-3	TGTGCCAGCAACTTAGATTTGGGGGTGGCTCAGCCCCAGTATTTT	CASNLDLGVAQPQYF
TRBV6-1	.	.	TRBJ2-5	TGTGCCGGCAGCTACTCGGAGATCCAGTACTTC	CAGSYSEIQYF
TRBV5-1	medium-sized	.	TRBJ1-1	TGCGCCAGCAGCCCGGAGACAGGTGAAGCTTTCTTT	CASSPETGEAFF
TRBV11-2	.	TRBD2	TRBJ2-1	TGTGCCAGCAGTTTGGGGGGGGAGGAGCGCTTCAATGAGCAGTTCTTC	CASSLGGEERFNEQFF
TRBV28	large	.	TRBJ2-7	TGTGCCAGCAGGCCACTACAGGCCGAGCAGTACTTC	CASRPLQAEQYF
TRBV6-2/TRBV6-3	.	.	TRBJ1-5	TGTGCCAGCACTCGACGGATGCCTGGCAATCAGCCCCAGCATTTT	CASTRRMPGNQPQHF
TRBV29-1	.	TRBD1	TRBJ2-4	TGCAGCGTCCAACCCAGGACAGGGGCACGGGACATTCAGTACTTC	CSVQPRTGARDIQYF
TRBV11-1	many	.	TRBJ2-2	TGTGCCAGCAGCTTTTGGGACACCGGGGAGCTGTTTTTT	CASSFWDTGELFF
TRBV4-1	.	.	TRBJ2-1	TGCGCCAGCAGCCAAGGAGAAGGGTTCATCGGTGAGCAGCTCTTC	CASSQGEGFIGEQLF
TRBV5-5	.	.	TRBJ2-2	TGTGCCAGCAGCTTGAGCGGAGGGGATGGGGAGCTATTTTTT	CASSLSGGDGELFF
TRBV4-3	.	.	TRBJ1-3	TGCGTCAGCAGCCAAGTGGGGGGCTCTGGAAACACCATATATTTC	CVSSQVGGSGNTIYF
TRBV29-1	.	TRBD1	TRBJ1-1	TGCAGCGCGGTTGACAGGGACACTGAAGCTTTCTTT	CSAVDRDTEAFF
TRBV6-1	.	.	TRBJ2-3	TGTGCCAGCAGTGAAGTTTTGCGGAGTCGGCGGAATACGCACTATTTT	CASSEVLRSRRNTHYF
TRBV29-1	.	.	TRBJ2-1	TGCAGCGTTGTATTCATCACCTACAATGAACAGTTCTTC	CSVVFITYNEQFF
TRBV28	once	TRBD1	TRBJ1-1	TGTGCCAGCATCCCTGCCCAGGGGGCCGACACTGAAGCTTTCTTT	CASIPAQGADTEAFF
TRBV5-1	.	TRBD1	TRBJ1-4	TGCGCCAACGGCGAGGGACAGAGGAATGAAAAACTGTTTTTT	CANGEGQRNEKLFF
TRBV6-6	.	.	TRBJ2-1	TGTGCCAACAGTGACTTTATTGGGATTCGTGACAATGAGCAGTTCTTC	CANSDFIGIRDNEQFF
TRBV12-3/TRBV12-4	.	.	TRBJ1-2	TGTGCCAGCGGTTTAGGGGGCTATGGCTACACCTTC	CASGLGGYGYTF
TRBV4-2	.	.	TRBJ2-1	TGTGCCAGCAGCCAAAATCGGGGCGCCGGGGGGCAGTTCTTC	CASSQNRGAGGQFF
TRBV9	few	.	TRBJ2-3	TGTGCCAGCAGCGTCCTCATGGACTACTCGGGCACAGATACGCAGTATTTT	CASSVLMDYSGTDTQYF
TRBV10-1	.	.	TRBJ2-5	TGCGTCAACAGTATAGGGGCGCAAGAGACCCAGTACTTC	CVNSIGAQETQYF
TRBV29-1	.	.	TRBJ2-3	TGCAGCGCTGCGACCCAGGGCGTCACAGATACGCAGTATTTT	CSAATQGVTDTQYF
TRBV6-5	.	.	TRBJ1-2	TGTGCAAGCAGACCCGGGATGGCTGAGTTGGGCTACACCTTC	CASRPGMAELGYTF
TRBV11-3	once	.	TRBJ2-1	TGTGCCAGCAGCTGGGGACCAAGACACAATGAGCAGTTCTTC	CASSWGPRHNEQFF
TRBV6-1	.	.	TRBJ1-4	TGTGCCAGCACTATAATGGACACTAATGAAATACTGTTTTTT	CASTIMDTNEILFF
TRBV12-3/TRBV12-4	.	.	TRBJ1-2	TGTGCCAGCAGCCCCGGTTACTATGGCTACGCCTTC	CASSPGYYGYAF
TRBV5-1	many	.	TRBJ2-5	TGCGCCAGCAGCTTTCGGGGGCCATTACAAGAGACCCAGTACTTC	CASSFRGPLQETQYF
TRBV28	.	.	TRBJ2-1	TGTGCCAGCAGTTTACTAGGGAGCCCCTACAAAGAGCAGTTCTTC	CASSLLGSPYKEQFF
TRBV29-1	.	.	TRBJ1-2	TGCAGCGTTGAAGAGGAGGAAGGGCGAGGGGGCTACACCTTC	CSVEEEEGRGGYTF
TRBV6-6	once	.	TRBJ1-1	TGTGCCAGCATTTACAGGCTCGTCAGCTTGAACACTGAAGTTTTCTTT	CASIYRLVSLNTEVFF
TRBV29-1	.	TRBD2	TRBJ2-1	TGCAGCAGGACTAGTGGGAAGCTCTATGAGCAGTCCTTC	CSRTSGKLYEQSF
TRBV6-2/TRBV6-3	.	.	TRBJ1-5	TGTGCCAGCAGTTACGACAAGGCTGGAGTGAGTGATACGCAGCATTTT	CASSYDKAGVSDTQHF
TRBV5-1	.	.	TRBJ2-2	TGCGCCAGCAGCCCACATCACAGGACGAACACCGGGGGGCTGTTTTTT	CASSPHHRTNTGGLFF
TRBV11-2	medium-sized	TRBD1	TRBJ2-2	TGTGCCAGCAGCTTAAGGGACAGGAACACCGGGGAGCTGTTTTTT	CASSLRDRNTGELFF
TRBV5-6	.	.	TRBJ2-5	TGTGCCAGCAGTGGACTAAGAGAGACCGAGCACTTC	CASSGLRETEHF